The 4 T cell receptor beta chains reported below all come from one sample, sequenced in a study of T cell changes during pregnancy in multiple sclerosis. Produced via immunoSEQ multiplex PCR; TCRdb's table is partial and in-frame only. The table includes approximately 83,000 clones, approximately 95% detected once. Sample: peripheral blood, taken in the first trimester of pregnancy. The receptors here all came from a female donor with multiple sclerosis, enrolled in a pregnancy study.

V is TRBV5-6 and J is TRBJ2-1; 11 nucleotides line up with TRBD2. The V gene end was trimmed by 4 bases and the J gene end by 2 bases; junction bases not matched to a gene: 11. This CDR3 is 18 amino acids long. Looked up from germline, CDR1 is SGHDT and CDR2 is YYEEEE. The CDR3 DNA reads as TGTGCCAGCAGCCCTGGGGCCCTAGCGGGGGGTCCCTACAATGAGCAGTTCTTC. This sequence encodes CASSPGALAGGPYNEQFF.

The chain is built from TRBV7-2 and TRBJ2-1; the match to TRBD2 covers 11 bases. This CDR3 is 16 amino acids long. V was clipped by 5 bases and J by 7 bases; unmatched bases: 10. Per the germline V gene, CDR1 is SGHTA and CDR2 is FQGNSA. CDR3 sequence (DNA): TGTGCCAGCAGCCGGTCCCTGGCTAGCGGGGGGAATGAGCAGTTCTTC. Amino acid sequence: CASSRSLASGGNEQFF.

This chain links TRBV25-1 with TRBJ1-1; 9 bases are a match to TRBD1. The CDR3 totals 17 residues. Germline loops: CDR1 MGHDK, CDR2 SYGVNS. The trim removed 1 base at V and 7 bases at J, leaving 13 bases unmatched. DNA for the CDR3: TGTGCCAGCAGTGAATTTAGAGGGGACAGGGATATGGGTGAAGCTTTCTTT. It encodes CASSEFRGDRDMGEAFF. Full variable domain (missing parts from reference TRBV25-1 and TRBJ1-1): EADIYQTPRYLVIGTGKKITLECSQTMGHDKMYWYQQDPGMELHLIHYSYGVNSTEKGDLSSESTVSRIRTEHFPLTLESARPSHTSQYLCASSEFRGDRDMGEAFFGQGTRLTVV.

This clone has just a few counts. This sequence joins TRBV5-1 and TRBJ2-7, with 9 bases identical to TRBD1. With V trimmed by 2 bases and J by 7 bases, 10 bases remained unmatched. Germline assignment: CDR1 SGHRS and CDR2 YFSETQ. The CDR3 is 15 residues long. CDR3 in DNA: TGCGCCAGCAGCTTTGGAACAGGGGGCGCCGGGGAGCAGTACTTC. Amino acids: CASSFGTGGAGEQYF.